This note documents a single T cell receptor (beta chain) sequence. This specimen belongs to a study of shared clonotypes between healthy human individuals. Researchers ran the assay at a deep level. Repertoires were generated with immunoSEQ multiplex PCR, while TCRdb's copy carries only in-frame clones and drops some. Of a few million clones listed, more than 80% were seen once; the top ten hold about 0.37%. The sequencing sample was made of naive CD4+ T cells from PBMCs. Subset specified: CD45RA+ positively selected. The origin of this receptor is a man aged 18 to 35 in good health. Some clones in this sample may be carry-over from other donors' samples.

For the CDR3, the DNA is TGCGCCAGCAGCCTAAGCCCCCTAGTAAGGGGATCCTACGAGCAGTACTTC. Protein: CASSLSPLVRGSYEQYF. The rearrangement joins TRBV5-1 to TRBJ2-7, with a possible D match to TRBD1 (5 bases). Trimming left V 4 bases short and J 1 base short, with 21 bases between. Germline-derived CDR1 and CDR2 are SGHRS and YFSETQ. The CDR3 spans 17 residues. The full variable domain, completed using reference TRBV5-1 and TRBJ2-7, is KAGVTQTPRYLIKTRGQQVTLSCSPISGHRSVSWYQQTPGQGLQFLFEYFSETQRNKGNFPGRFSGRQFSNSRSEMNVSTLELGDSALYLCASSLSPLVRGSYEQYFGPGTRLTVT.